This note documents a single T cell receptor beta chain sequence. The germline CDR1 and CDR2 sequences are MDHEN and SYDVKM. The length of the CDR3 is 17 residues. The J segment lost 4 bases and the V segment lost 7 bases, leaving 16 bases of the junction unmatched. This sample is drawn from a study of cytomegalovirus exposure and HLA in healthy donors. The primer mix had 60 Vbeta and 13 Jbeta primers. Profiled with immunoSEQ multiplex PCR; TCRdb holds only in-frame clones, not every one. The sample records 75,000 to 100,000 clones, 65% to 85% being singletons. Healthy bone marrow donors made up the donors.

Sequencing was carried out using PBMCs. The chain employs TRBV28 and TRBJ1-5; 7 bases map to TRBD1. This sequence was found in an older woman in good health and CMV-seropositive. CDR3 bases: TGTGCCAGCATTACCGCCTCGGTGACAGGGCTTAATCAGCCCCAGCATTTT. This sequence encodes CASITASVTGLNQPQHF. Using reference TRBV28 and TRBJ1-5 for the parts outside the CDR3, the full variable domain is DVKVTQSSRYLVKRTGEKVFLECVQDMDHENMFWYRQDPGLGLRLIYFSYDVKMKEKGDIPEGYSVSREKKERFSLILESASTNQTSMYLCASITASVTGLNQPQHFGDGTRLSIL.